The following is a TCR beta chain sequence with its context. The target of this receptor is not known. Base qualities are missing; no much larger clone stands one base away. Trimming costs V 0 bases and J 6 bases, and their ends lie 10 bases apart. Its CDR3 holds 13 amino acids, cysteine through phenylalanine. Left in the record is the CDR3 DNA by itself, 39 bases read in frame from the first base. The germline V gene (reference sequence) specifies GTSNPN as CDR1 and SVGIG as CDR2. This record belongs to a study of T-cell memory formation after mild COVID-19 (dated by TCRdb to 2020 to 2023). In the study overall: TCR sequence clusters from the two donors were largely donor specific. Longitudinal TCRalpha and TCRbeta repertoire sequencing tracked T-cell clones expanding and contracting after mild COVID-19 in two donors. The cohort comprised two young, previously healthy adult volunteers, one female and one male. Overall study results and their limits: Some responding clones were found in pre-infection memory, which suggests that pre-existing cross-reactive memory T cells took part in the SARS-CoV-2 response. The study covered only a couple of mild cases, and larger cohorts including severe cases with pre-infection samples were considered necessary. Clones that contracted from day 15 to 85 showed balanced CD4/CD8 phenotypes, whereas a second wave of clones that expanded from day 15 to 37 leaned towards CD4+. SARS-CoV-2 specificity of the second-wave clones peaking on day 37 was not confirmed. Contracting CD4+ clones were located mainly in the CM and EM memory subsets, whereas CD8+ clones were found to be enriched in EMRA.

Ficoll-Paque density gradient centrifugation was used to isolate PBMCs. Data came from an Illumina NovaSeq 6000. TCRalpha and TCRbeta cDNA libraries were constructed by 5'RACE with constant-segment primers, with sample barcodes and unique molecular identifiers being introduced. Trizol reagent was used to extract RNA from every sample. The libraries were amplified in two PCR steps, and the second step added a second sample barcode and Illumina TruSeq adapters. The libraries were sequenced on an Illumina NovaSeq using 2 x 150 bp paired-end reads. From the authors' description of their analysis: Demultiplexing of reads and collapsing into UMI-guided consensus sequences were performed with migec v1.2.7. Using mixcr v2.1.11, the UMI consensuses were aligned to TRA and TRB V and J templates and assembled into clonotypes. Clonotypes were classified as expanded or contracted when called significant by both edgeR and NoisET, with noise models trained on biological replicates. edgeR calls used a false discovery rate-adjusted p below 0.01 and a log2 fold-change threshold of 1. PCA with hierarchical clustering of max-normalized trajectories of the 1000 most abundant clonotypes was used as exploratory dynamics analysis. Each responding clone was given a CD4 or CD8 phenotype based on the CD4+ and CD8+ repertoires, which had been sequenced separately. TCRdb trimmed the raw reads at Q25, called clones with MiXCR and kept productive beta chains. Every distinct CDR3 protein forms one entry, paired with its most common genes and DNA. Here the V and J calls rest on TCRdb's processing, not on the authors' analysis. Across this sample there are around 340,000 distinct CDR3 sequences, with 10% to 15% seen only once. The ten top clones hold about a fifth of the sample.

This receptor was taken from a man younger than 30 who had mild COVID-19 (a few samples of this study predate the infection). The sample titles of this study are shuffled in the database, so cell type and time point are left out; the donor was told from shared clones. Material: PBMCs or a T cell subset sorted from them (not recorded which). The sequence joins TRBV30 to TRBJ2-3; TRBD2 could be the D gene, as 6 bases match. The encoded CDR3 is CAWSVRERDTQYF. The sequence in DNA is TGTGCCTGGAGTGTACGGGAGAGGGATACGCAGTATTTT. The full variable domain, with segments outside the CDR3 supplied by the reference TRBV30 and TRBJ2-3 proteins, appears as SQTIHQWPATLVQPVGSPLSLECTVEGTSNPNLYWYRQAAGRGLQLLFYSVGIGQISSEVPQNLSASRPQDRQFILSSKKLLLSDSGFYLCAWSVRERDTQYFGPGTRLTVL.